This T cell receptor beta chain is from a study of OX40 agonist ivuxolimab in advanced cancers. At the level of the whole study: Ivuxolimab was a fully human IgG2 agonistic monoclonal antibody targeting the costimulatory receptor OX40 (CD134). Intravenous ivuxolimab was administered to patients every 2 weeks at six dose levels: 0.01, 0.1, 0.3, 1.5, 3 and 10 mg/kg. Among the approximately 50 dose-escalation patients, approximately 20 had hepatocellular carcinoma, 15 or so melanoma, 9 renal cell carcinoma and 9 head and neck cancer. In the dose-escalation cohort, around four fifths of patients were male, and the mean age was 60 years with a range of about 20 to 90. Patients were allowed to have had prior anti-PD-1, anti-PD-L1 or anti-CTLA-4 therapy, and approximately 41% of the dose-escalation patients had previously received checkpoint inhibitors. Three dose-escalation patients achieved partial responses, one with hepatocellular carcinoma and two with cutaneous melanoma. The purpose of peripheral TCRbeta sequencing was to test whether ivuxolimab changed TCR sequence diversity and led to clonal T-cell expansion. The paper reports the monotherapy dose-escalation portion (N = 52 patients) of the phase I ivuxolimab trial.

To sequence the TCRbeta CDR3 region, genomic DNA was isolated from the sorted cells. TCRbeta CDR3 regions were sequenced using the immunoSEQ Assay. TCRdb took this table from immuneACCESS and kept in-frame rearrangements with V and J called. Such tables lack part of the clones; where checked against another copy, unresolved V genes explain under half of the gap, and the rest is unexplained. In all, the sample holds 75,000 to 95,000 clones, and around 87% of those were seen once. The ten largest clones represent 3.5% to 5.5% of the sample. Comments on this clone: Its antigen remains unidentified. No base quality information exists; no much larger clone differs at one position.

Patients with a history of autoimmune disease or receiving systemic immunosuppression were excluded from the trial. Peripheral blood for TCR sequencing was collected from all dose cohorts at baseline, on cycle 4 day 1, and on cycle 7 day 1. Samples came from an open-label, multicenter, first-in-human phase I dose-escalation trial of ivuxolimab. Adults with locally advanced or metastatic melanoma, renal cell carcinoma, hepatocellular carcinoma or head and neck squamous cell carcinoma were enrolled in the trial. CD4+ and CD8+ T cells were sorted separately from peripheral blood before TCR sequencing. General conclusions and limits of the study: At doses of 0.1 to 3.0 mg/kg, clonal expansion of both CD4+ and CD8+ blood T cells was observed from baseline to week 6. The antigen specificity of the peripheral T cells that underwent clonal expansion was not determined. Low levels of normalized T-cell clonal expansion were also shown by some nonresponding patients. In the 0.1-3.0 mg/kg groups, partial responders were among the patients with the lowest normalized peripheral clonal expansion, particularly in CD8+ T cells. On average, CD8+ T cells showed more expanded clones than CD4+ T cells after ivuxolimab.

Its CDR3 holds 15 amino acids, cysteine through phenylalanine. CDR3 DNA only is kept here, 45 bases in frame from base 1. CDR1 and CDR2 were assigned from the germline V gene as LGHNT and FRNRAP. Germline trimming: 4 bases from V, 2 bases from J; junction bases outside gene matches: 4. Sequences were derived from CD4+ or CD8+ T cells sorted from blood, sampled in a trial of the OX40 agonist ivuxolimab. The origin of this receptor is an adult with an advanced solid tumor such as melanoma, head and neck, liver or kidney cancer. The V gene is TRBV12-5 and the J gene is TRBJ2-2, with 7 bases aligning to TRBD2. In nucleotides, the sequence is TGTGCTAGTGGTTCGGAGCGGGGAAACACCGGGGAGCTGTTTTTT. Its protein reads: CASGSERGNTGELFF.